Listed below are T cell receptor beta chains from one sample, sequenced in a study of shared clonotypes between healthy human individuals. The method was immunoSEQ multiplex PCR; TCRdb's version includes in-frame clones alone and lacks a portion of them. The sample yields more than 900,000 clones, more than 75% seen once. The sample taken for sequencing was memory CD4+ T cells from PBMCs. All receptors come from a man aged 18 to 30 in good health. Some clones in this sample may be carry-over from other donors' samples. The CDR3 runs from the conserved cysteine through the conserved F or W. D genes are given only for firm matches. Expanded clones get a size class; other rows say once, few or many, or leave the size out.

J	D	size	V	CDR3	DNA
TRBJ2-7	.	.	TRBV27	CASSSVVIVRGSNYEQYF	TGTGCCAGCAGTTCAGTGGTAATAGTCCGGGGGTCGAACTACGAGCAGTACTTC
TRBJ1-5	.	.	TRBV20-1	CSALLGEPQHF	TGCAGTGCTCTATTGGGAGAGCCCCAGCATTTT
TRBJ1-1	TRBD1	.	TRBV2	CASDREATEAFF	TGTGCCAGCGACAGGGAGGCCACTGAAGCTTTCTTT
TRBJ1-3	.	.	TRBV9	CASSVGTGSGNTIYF	TGTGCCAGCAGCGTAGGAACAGGTTCAGGAAACACCATATATTTT
TRBJ1-5	TRBD1	once	TRBV7-2	CASSLASGGRQPQHF	TGTGCCAGCAGCTTAGCCTCAGGGGGCAGGCAGCCCCAGCATTTT
TRBJ2-5	TRBD2	.	TRBV11-1	CASSSGLAGGETQYF	TGTGCCAGCAGCTCAGGGTTGGCGGGAGGAGAGACCCAGTACTTC
TRBJ2-7	.	few	TRBV5-1	CASSLRTSGYEQYF	TGCGCCAGCAGCCTGCGGACAAGTGGGTACGAGCAGTACTTC
TRBJ2-3	.	once	TRBV19	CASSRQVLGLGDTQYF	TGTGCCAGTAGTCGACAGGTCTTGGGCCTGGGAGATACGCAGTATTTT
TRBJ1-1	.	.	TRBV25-1	CASSEQGRITEAFF	TGTGCCAGCAGTGAACAGGGAAGGATCACTGAAGCTTTCTTT
TRBJ2-1	.	.	TRBV7-2	CASSSSTSSSRNEQFF	TGTGCCAGCAGCTCTTCCACTAGTAGTAGTAGAAATGAGCAGTTCTTC
TRBJ1-2	TRBD1	few	TRBV29-1	CSADPAAQGNYGYTF	TGCAGCGCTGACCCGGCGGCACAGGGGAACTATGGCTACACCTTC
TRBJ2-7	.	.	TRBV12-1	CASSFVREGCRYEQYF	TGTGCCAGCAGCTTTGTGAGGGAAGGGTGTAGGTACGAGCAGTACTTC
TRBJ1-5	.	.	TRBV7-2	CASSFGPQGTQPQHF	TGTGCCAGCAGCTTTGGACCCCAAGGGACTCAGCCCCAGCATTTT
TRBJ2-5	.	.	TRBV30	CAWSGSGLETQYF	TGTGCCTGGAGTGGGAGCGGGCTGGAGACCCAGTACTTC
TRBJ2-5	TRBD1	.	TRBV5-1	CASSLAGTGGQETQYF	TGCGCCAGCAGCTTGGCTGGGACAGGGGGACAAGAGACCCAGTACTTC
TRBJ2-5	TRBD1	.	TRBV27	CASKLRGDRGQETQYF	TGTGCCAGCAAACTTAGGGGGGACAGGGGACAAGAGACCCAGTACTTC
TRBJ2-1	TRBD1	.	TRBV28	CASSGGQGAGEQFF	TGTGCCAGCAGCGGAGGACAGGGGGCCGGGGAGCAGTTCTTC
TRBJ1-1	.	.	TRBV6-5	CASSYRTGRWNTEAFF	TGTGCCAGCAGTTACCGAACAGGGAGGTGGAACACTGAAGCTTTCTTT
TRBJ1-1	.	.	TRBV18	CASSPGIVGGNTEAFF	TGTGCCAGCTCACCAGGTATAGTCGGGGGCAACACTGAAGCTTTCTTT
TRBJ2-6	.	.	TRBV6-1	CASRDISGANVLTF	TGTGCCAGCAGGGACATCTCTGGGGCCAACGTCCTGACTTTC
TRBJ2-1	TRBD2	.	TRBV27	CASSFRTSGITGEQFF	TGTGCCAGCAGTTTTCGGACTAGCGGGATAACCGGTGAGCAGTTCTTC
TRBJ2-2	.	.	TRBV4-2	CASSLTKNTGELFF	TGTGCCAGCAGCTTGACTAAGAACACCGGGGAGCTGTTTTTT
TRBJ1-2	.	few	TRBV5-1	CASSEDDYGYTF	TGCGCCAGCAGCGAGGACGACTATGGCTACACCTTC
TRBJ1-1	.	few	TRBV7-9	CASSLGRMNTEAFF	TGTGCCAGCAGCTTAGGCAGGATGAACACTGAAGCTTTCTTT
TRBJ2-3	.	.	TRBV7-3	CASSLNRDGDTQYF	TGTGCCAGCAGCTTAAACAGGGACGGGGATACGCAGTATTTT
TRBJ2-5	TRBD2	.	TRBV4-2	CASSQREVETQYF	TGTGCCAGCAGCCAGCGGGAGGTGGAGACCCAGTACTTC
TRBJ2-2	.	.	TRBV7-2	CASSFSRGRSTGELFF	TGTGCCAGCAGCTTCTCACGCGGGCGGAGCACCGGGGAGCTGTTTTTT
TRBJ1-1	.	.	TRBV5-5	CASSLVGGNTEAFF	TGTGCCAGCAGCTTGGTAGGCGGGAACACTGAAGCTTTCTTT
TRBJ2-1	TRBD2	.	TRBV5-1	CASSPGGLAGVSEQFF	TGCGCCAGCAGCCCGGGGGGTTTAGCGGGAGTCAGTGAGCAGTTCTTC
TRBJ2-1	TRBD2	once	TRBV7-2	CASSQGLARGYSSYNEQFF	TGTGCCAGCAGCCAGGGACTAGCGCGGGGGTATAGCTCCTACAATGAGCAGTTCTTC
TRBJ2-3	.	.	TRBV9	CASSVAGGQLGITDTQYF	TGTGCCAGCAGCGTAGCAGGTGGCCAGCTCGGCATCACAGATACGCAGTATTTT
TRBJ2-1	.	.	TRBV5-1	CASGRGSQKNEQFF	TGCGCCAGCGGTCGGGGATCGCAAAAAAATGAGCAGTTCTTC
TRBJ2-5	TRBD2	.	TRBV2	CASKGAAGGGETQYF	TGTGCCAGCAAGGGAGCGGCGGGGGGCGGTGAGACCCAGTACTTC
TRBJ2-5	TRBD2	once	TRBV4-2	CASSQDGGLAGGGETQYF	TGTGCCAGCAGCCAAGATGGGGGACTAGCGGGAGGAGGCGAGACCCAGTACTTC
TRBJ1-3	.	.	TRBV30	CAWSVDIQTGNTIYF	TGTGCCTGGAGTGTAGACATACAGACTGGAAACACCATATATTTT
TRBJ1-1	TRBD1	.	TRBV5-1	CASGITGGGTEAFF	TGCGCCAGCGGCATAACAGGGGGCGGCACTGAAGCTTTCTTT